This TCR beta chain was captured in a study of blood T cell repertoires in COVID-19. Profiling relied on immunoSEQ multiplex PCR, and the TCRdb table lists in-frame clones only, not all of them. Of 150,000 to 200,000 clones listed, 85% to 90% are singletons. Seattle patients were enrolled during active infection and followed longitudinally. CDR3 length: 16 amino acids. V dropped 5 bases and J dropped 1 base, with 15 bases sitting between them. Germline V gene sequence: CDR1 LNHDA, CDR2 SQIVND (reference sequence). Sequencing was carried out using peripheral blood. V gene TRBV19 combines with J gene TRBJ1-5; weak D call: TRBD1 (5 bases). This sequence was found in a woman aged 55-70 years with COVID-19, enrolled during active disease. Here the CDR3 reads CASSSTGSLSNQPQHF. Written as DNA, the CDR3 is TGTGCCAGTAGTTCTACAGGATCCTTAAGCAATCAGCCCCAGCATTTT.